This TCR beta chain originates from a study of cytomegalovirus exposure and HLA in healthy donors. Overall study findings and caveats: Most of the TCR beta V segments (in an earlier analysis) were productive either about 87% or about 30% of the time.

In the case of this clone: Its antigen is not known.

CDR1 and CDR2 (germline): SEHNR, FQNEAQ (reference sequence). CDR3 length: 15 residues. V lost 0 bases and J 2 bases, leaving 8 bases between the germline ends. The study ran its PCR with 60 Vbeta and 13 Jbeta primers. Here immunoSEQ multiplex PCR was the method, and the copy in TCRdb shows in-frame clones only, minus some. Of roughly 150,000 clones in the sample, about 74% are singletons; the top ten hold approximately 2%. This receptor was obtained from a woman aged 40 to 50 in good health and CMV-seronegative. Input material: PBMCs. This chain joins TRBV7-9 and TRBJ2-1; D is uncertain. The CDR3 coding sequence is TGTGCCAGCAGCTTAGCCCCTCCCGCCTACAATGAGCAGTTCTTC. This codes for CASSLAPPAYNEQFF.